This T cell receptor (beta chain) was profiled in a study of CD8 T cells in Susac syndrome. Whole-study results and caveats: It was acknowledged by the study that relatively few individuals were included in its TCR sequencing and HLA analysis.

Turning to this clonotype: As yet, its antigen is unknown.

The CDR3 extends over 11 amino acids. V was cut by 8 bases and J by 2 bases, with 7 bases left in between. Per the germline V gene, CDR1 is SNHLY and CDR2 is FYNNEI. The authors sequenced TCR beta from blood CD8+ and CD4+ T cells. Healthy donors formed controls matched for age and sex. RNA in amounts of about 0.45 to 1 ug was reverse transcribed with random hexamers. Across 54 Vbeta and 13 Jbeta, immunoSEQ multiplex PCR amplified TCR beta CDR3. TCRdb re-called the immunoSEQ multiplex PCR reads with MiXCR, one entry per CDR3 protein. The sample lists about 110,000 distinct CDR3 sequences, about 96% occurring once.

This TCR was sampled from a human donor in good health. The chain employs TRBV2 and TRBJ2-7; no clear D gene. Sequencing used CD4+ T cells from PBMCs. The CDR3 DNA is TGTGCCAGCGGTGTCACCTACGAGCAGTACTTC. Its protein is CASGVTYEQYF.